This is a list of T cell receptor beta chains from one sample in a study of identical twins. TCRdb re-derived calls from the 5' RACE reads in MiXCR, one entry per CDR3 protein. The top ten hold 2.5% to 3.5% of the sample, which has some 500,000 distinct CDR3 sequences, roughly 9.5% seen once. This sample also belongs to another study, concerning yellow fever vaccine responses in identical twins.

The material sequenced was PBMCs. These TCRs come from a woman between 18 and 30 years old in good health. Both conserved end residues are part of each CDR3. A D gene is named only where the DNA matches it firmly. Rows give clone size only sometimes, using once, few, many, or a class for an expanded clone.

j_gene,d_gene,abundance,v_gene,CDR3nt,CDR3aa
TRBJ2-1,TRBD2,few,TRBV18,TGTGCCAGCTCACCACTGCCTAGCGGGAGCTTCAATGAGCAGTTCTTC,CASSPLPSGSFNEQFF
TRBJ1-5,.,.,TRBV4-2,TGTGCCAGCAGCCAGAACTCCGCTCAGCCCCAGCATTTT,CASSQNSAQPQHF
TRBJ1-6,TRBD1,few,TRBV6-1,TGTGCCAGCACAGAGACAGGGGGGGGAAATTCACCCCTCCACTTT,CASTETGGGNSPLHF
TRBJ2-7,TRBD2,few,TRBV6-1,TGTGCCAGTGACGGGACTAGCGGGGGGCACTCCTACGAGCAGTACTTC,CASDGTSGGHSYEQYF
TRBJ2-3,TRBD1,many,TRBV12-3/TRBV12-4,TGTGCCAGCAACCCGGGACAGACAATTGGGGGCACGCAGTATTTT,CASNPGQTIGGTQYF
TRBJ1-1,TRBD1,.,TRBV20-1,TGCAGTGCCCCACCCCCGGACAGGTTCAACACTGAAGCTTTCTTT,CSAPPPDRFNTEAFF
TRBJ2-1,TRBD1,.,TRBV27,TGTGCCAGCAGCCCCGGGACAGGGGGAATGAGCGCCTACAATGAGCAGTTCTTC,CASSPGTGGMSAYNEQFF
TRBJ2-5,TRBD2,few,TRBV10-3,TGTGCCATCAGTGAGGGGGGACTAGCGGGAGTGGGGGAGACCCAGTACTTC,CAISEGGLAGVGETQYF
TRBJ2-5,TRBD2,few,TRBV20-1,TGCAGTGCTAGCGTGCTAGCGGTAAAAGAGACCCAGTACTTC,CSASVLAVKETQYF
TRBJ2-1,TRBD1,many,TRBV7-2,TGTGCCAGCAGCTTAGCCCCCTGGACAGGCTACAATGAGCAGTTCTTC,CASSLAPWTGYNEQFF
TRBJ2-1,TRBD2,many,TRBV11-2,TGTGCCAGCAGCTTAGGATTAGCGGGAGCAAGCAATGAGCAGTTCTTC,CASSLGLAGASNEQFF
TRBJ1-1,.,.,TRBV2,TGTGCCAGCAGTGTTGGACTGACAGGCGTGAACACTGAAGCTTTCTTT,CASSVGLTGVNTEAFF
TRBJ2-4,.,many,TRBV28,TGTGCCAGCAGTTCACAGTGGTTAGCCAAAAACATTCAGTACTTC,CASSSQWLAKNIQYF
TRBJ2-2,TRBD1,.,TRBV25-1,TGTGCCAGCAGTGATCACCGGGACAGGGGGGGCCGGGAGCTGTTTTTT,CASSDHRDRGGRELFF
TRBJ1-5,.,many,TRBV12-3/TRBV12-4,TGTGCCAGCAGTTTAGCAGGGGCGGGACAGCCCCAGCATTTT,CASSLAGAGQPQHF
TRBJ2-7,.,few,TRBV4-2,TGTGCCAGCAGCCAACCTTGGGCCTACGAGCAGTACTTC,CASSQPWAYEQYF
TRBJ2-1,.,many,TRBV3-1,TGTGCCAGCAGCTCACTAAAGGGCTACAATGAGCAGTTCTTC,CASSSLKGYNEQFF
TRBJ2-7,.,few,TRBV12-3/TRBV12-4,TGTGCCAGCAGTACCGGGACACACTCCTACGAGCAGTACTTC,CASSTGTHSYEQYF
TRBJ2-1,TRBD2,many,TRBV7-2,TGTGCCAGCGACTTAGCGGGAGCCTACAATGAGCAGTTCTTC,CASDLAGAYNEQFF
TRBJ1-5,.,few,TRBV12-3/TRBV12-4,TGTGCCAGCAGTTTAGTGGGGAGGGGAATGGAGCCCCAGCATTTT,CASSLVGRGMEPQHF
TRBJ2-1,TRBD2,.,TRBV20-1,TGCAGTGCTAGAGATCTCCTCTCGGGAGGGGGCTCCTACAATGAGCAGTTCTTC,CSARDLLSGGGSYNEQFF
TRBJ2-1,.,many,TRBV10-1,TGCGCCAGCAGCTTAGATCCCCAAGGGTACAATGAGCAGTTCTTC,CASSLDPQGYNEQFF
TRBJ2-6,.,few,TRBV2,TGTGCCAGCCTTGGACAGTTCTCTGGGGCCAACGTCCTGACTTTC,CASLGQFSGANVLTF
TRBJ2-4,.,.,TRBV10-3,TGTGCCATCAGTGAGTCTGTCAAAAACATTCAGTACTTC,CAISESVKNIQYF
TRBJ2-7,TRBD2,few,TRBV10-2,TGCGCCAGCAGTGATTGGGGCGGGGGCTACGAGCAGTACTTC,CASSDWGGGYEQYF
TRBJ1-5,.,many,TRBV7-9,TGTGCCAGCAGCTTAGGGCAGCCCAATCAGCCCCAGCATTTT,CASSLGQPNQPQHF
TRBJ1-6,.,few,TRBV6-1,TGTGCCAGCAGAAGCAAACGCGATTCACCCCTCCACTTT,CASRSKRDSPLHF
TRBJ2-7,.,few,TRBV18,TGTGCCAGCTCAGCGACACAGATCCCTAACTACGAGCAGTACTTC,CASSATQIPNYEQYF
TRBJ2-1,TRBD1,few,TRBV7-7,TGTGCTAGCAGCTCGTCCCGGGACAGCAAGCAGTTCTTC,CASSSSRDSKQFF
TRBJ1-2,.,many,TRBV12-3/TRBV12-4,TGTGCCAGCAGGCCGACAGCTAACTATGGCTACACCTTC,CASRPTANYGYTF
TRBJ2-1,.,many,TRBV24-1,TGTGCCACCAGTGATTTCGGGGGCGATGAGCAGTTCTTC,CATSDFGGDEQFF
TRBJ1-2,.,.,TRBV5-6,TGTGCCAGCAGCACTGGGGGGACGTTCTATGGCTACACCTTC,CASSTGGTFYGYTF
TRBJ1-1,TRBD1,many,TRBV20-1,TGCAGTGCCACTCAGGGGGGAATGAACACTGAAGCTTTCTTT,CSATQGGMNTEAFF
TRBJ2-5,.,few,TRBV10-3,TGTGCCATCAGTCCCACAGGGATTGCAGAGACCCAGTACTTC,CAISPTGIAETQYF
TRBJ2-3,TRBD2,many,TRBV5-1,TGCGCCAGCAGCTTGGCACTAGCGGGGAGAGCAGATACGCAGTATTTT,CASSLALAGRADTQYF